These 3 T cell receptor beta chains were all obtained from the same sample, sequenced in a study of T cells after somatic rescue of genetic block. Assay used: immunoSEQ multiplex PCR; TCRdb lists only in-frame clones, some missing. Counted here are tens of thousands of clones, roughly 96% occurring once; the ten biggest clones make up roughly 0.077%. Sequenced: peripheral blood mononuclear cells (PBMCs). The receptors originated from a child younger than two.

The chain couples TRBV27 to TRBJ1-2, with no clear D. This CDR3 has 14 amino acids. Germline V CDR1 and CDR2: MNHEY, SMNVEV (reference sequence). Between the trimmed V and J ends, which lost 0 bases and 4 bases, there was a span of 9 bases. In DNA form, the CDR3 reads TGTGCCAGCAGTTTATCGTACAGCCTCTATGGCTACACCTTC. Protein product: CASSLSYSLYGYTF.

The CDR3 reads CASSLTGPTDTQYF. The CDR3 bases are TGTGCCAGCAGCTTGACAGGGCCCACAGATACGCAGTATTTT. V and J are TRBV7-3 and TRBJ2-3; the match to TRBD1 covers 7 bases. After removal of 3 bases from V and 2 bases from J, the junction contained 2 bases not matched to a gene. The CDR3 loop spans 14 amino acids. CDR1 and CDR2 from the germline V gene are SGHTA and FQGTGA. The variable domain in full, with the rest retrieved from reference TRBV7-3 and TRBJ2-3, is GAGVSQTPSNKVTEKGKYVELRCDPISGHTALYWYRQSLGQGPEFLIYFQGTGAADDSGLPNDRFFAVRPEGSVSTLKIQRTERGDSAVYLCASSLTGPTDTQYFGPGTRLTVL.

In the case of this clone: The sample carries other DNA sequences with the same CDR3. V usage is TRBV5-1 and J usage is TRBJ2-1, with D uncertain. Germline assignment: CDR1 SGHRS and CDR2 YFSETQ. The CDR3 extends over 14 amino acids. V lost 0 bases and J lost 0, with 4 bases in between. CDR3 in amino acids: CASSLGHSYNEQFF. CDR3 sequence (DNA): TGCGCCAGCAGCTTGGGTCACTCCTACAATGAGCAGTTCTTC.